The clone carrying this T cell receptor (beta chain) was counted only a few times. Its specificity is not known. V was clipped by 4 bases and J by 0 bases, with 13 bases between them. The length of the CDR3 is 15 residues. The germline V gene has CDR1 MGHRA and CDR2 YSYEKL. It was with a sample-barcoded 5' primer and a J-beta primer mix that a second PCR of roughly 7 to 12 cycles was run. Using its own MiXCR run on the 5' RACE reads, TCRdb lists one record per CDR3 protein. This table has over a million distinct CDR3 sequences, under 45% appearing once. The data belong to a study of blood T cells in healthy people across ages. Study-wide points: The fall in TCR beta diversity per million T cells was roughly linear with age.

This sequence was found in a woman in her fifties or sixties in good health. The sequencing input was blood. The chain carries TRBV4-1 and TRBJ2-7, with D perhaps TRBD1 or TRBD2 (5 bases each). CDR3 DNA sequence: TGCGCCAGCAGCCCCGTCGGGGCTAGCTCCTACGAGCAGTACTTC. It is translated as CASSPVGASSYEQYF.